This T cell receptor (beta chain) was obtained from a study of early T cells in non-severe SARS-CoV-2 infection (dated by TCRdb to the early 2020s). About the study as a whole: Because TCR sequencing relied on bulk RNA taken from unsorted whole blood, pairing of alpha and beta chains was not possible.

Note on this clonotype: Its antigen is currently not known. Per-base quality was not reported, and no clone a single base away is much larger than it.

V is clipped by 5 bases and J by 6 bases, and the sequence between their germline boundaries is 13 bases long. The CDR3 starts with the cysteine, ends with the phenylalanine, and has 13 residues. Only the CDR3 portion is preserved as DNA: 39 bases, with reading frame beginning at the first base. The germline V gene supplies CDR1 SGHDT and CDR2 YYEEEE. Receptors were amplified or captured by 5' RACE. TCRdb records NextSeq 500 as the sequencer. To correct for sequencing error and PCR bias, the TCR library protocol tagged individual cDNA molecules with unique molecular identifiers. Both TCR alpha and beta chains were sequenced, and tight co-correlation was observed between alpha and beta sequence abundances in each sample. Turning to the authors' computational methods: Decombinator V4 was used to perform V gene, J gene and CDR3 annotation of TCR sequences. TCRs were defined as expanded if a significant change between any two time points was detected under a Poisson model with p below 0.0001. TCR abundances were normalised to the total number of TCRs sequenced per sample and were expressed as counts per million. MAIT TCRs were defined by TRAV1-2 paired with TRAJ12, TRAJ20 or TRAJ33, and iNKT TCRs by TRAV10 paired with TRAJ18. VDJdb, accessed 1 November 2021, was searched for CMV, EBV and SARS-CoV-2 annotated TCRs, excluding TCRs annotated for multiple antigens. The raw public data were reprocessed by TCRdb itself: fastp quality trimming at Q25, MiXCR clonotype calling, in-frame beta chains only. Rows merge per CDR3 protein into single entries with the most common DNA and genes. TCRdb's processing, not the authors', yielded these V and J calls. The sample has tens of thousands of distinct CDR3 sequences on record, 9.5% to 13% of them singletons. Jointly, the top ten make up 6.4% of the sample.

The research as a whole found: VDJdb matching was skewed toward anti-spike CD8 responses and likely underestimated virus-specific expansions, missing private and CD4 specificities.

Set within a cohort of healthcare workers in London, UK, this nested case-control study involved weekly PCR testing of nasopharyngeal swabs along with blood sampling. Healthcare workers were recruited between 23 and 31 March 2020, during the week of the UK lockdown, and were followed weekly for up to 16 weeks. The chain is made from TRBV5-6 and TRBJ2-3, with the identity of the D gene unclear. The receptor comes from an adult who was a healthcare worker with PCR-confirmed SARS-CoV-2 infection or an uninfected control (not recorded which). Sequencing was performed on whole blood. The encoded CDR3 is CASRSSFIDTQYF. The DNA sequence is TGTGCCAGCAGATCCTCCTTCATTGATACGCAGTATTTT.